One and the same sample provided the 30 T cell receptor beta chains below, sequenced in a study of blood T cell repertoires in COVID-19. Using immunoSEQ multiplex PCR, the repertoire was profiled, and TCRdb retains in-frame clones only, with some absent. The profile shows about 110,000 clones, approximately 88% of them singletons. Sequencing was carried out using peripheral blood. These TCRs come from a woman aged 70-85 years with acute or convalescent COVID-19.

The chain couples TRBV12-3 or TRBV12-4 to TRBJ1-2; D is ambiguous. V lost 2 bases and J lost 2, with 6 bases in between. The CDR3 totals 13 residues. The CDR3 bases are TGTGCCAGCAGTTTAACACTAAACTATGGCTACACCTTC. The encoded protein is CASSLTLNYGYTF.

The J gene is TRBJ2-3, the V gene TRBV19; D possibly corresponds to TRBD2 (5 bases). Trimming removed 5 bases at V and 1 base at J, with 19 bases between. The CDR3 covers 17 residues. Per the germline V gene, CDR1 is LNHDA and CDR2 is SQIVND (reference sequence). DNA of the CDR3: TGTGCCAGTAGTCCCCCCGGAGGCCTGAGGGGCACAGATACGCAGTATTTT. Residues: CASSPPGGLRGTDTQYF.

This clone was found a few times. This chain links TRBV19 with TRBJ1-3; weak D call: TRBD1 (6 bases). The CDR3 runs 15 residues. Trimming took 5 bases from V and 2 from J, leaving 13 bases between them. Germline-derived CDR1 and CDR2 are LNHDA and SQIVND (reference sequence). The CDR3 DNA reads as TGTGCCAGTAGTCTAAAACAGGGTACTGGAAACACCATATATTTT. Translation gives CASSLKQGTGNTIYF.

The V call is TRBV5-4, the J call TRBJ2-7, with 7 bases aligning to TRBD1. This CDR3 has 14 amino acids. V trimming: 1 base; J trimming: 3 bases; junction bases outside the gene matches: 4. Per germline, CDR1 SGHNT and CDR2 YYREEE (reference sequence). For the CDR3, the DNA is TGTGCCAGCAGCTTGACAGGGGATCTCTACGAGCAGTACTTC. Protein: CASSLTGDLYEQYF.

In the case of this clone: Other DNA sequences within the sample encode an identical CDR3. The CDR3 DNA is TGTGCCAGTAGCACCTCAGACTTGGGCAATGAGCAGTTCTTC. Translation gives CASSTSDLGNEQFF. This chain links TRBV9 with TRBJ2-1; D unresolved. V was clipped by 8 bases and J by 6 bases, with 18 bases between them. CDR1 and CDR2 from the germline V gene are SGDLS and YYNGEE. The CDR3 consists of 14 residues.

This clone was counted once. The chain is built from TRBV7-8 and TRBJ2-3, with 7 bases matching TRBD1. Unmatched junction bases numbered 3, after V lost 3 bases and J lost 3 bases. The CDR3 consists of 14 residues. Germline CDR1 is SGHVS and CDR2 is FQNEAQ. The CDR3 region is CASSFTGVTDTQYF. The CDR3 DNA is TGTGCCAGCAGCTTCACAGGGGTGACAGATACGCAGTATTTT.

The chain uses TRBV7-9 and TRBJ2-1; D might be TRBD1 (5 bases). V was clipped by 1 base and J by 3 bases, with 13 bases between them. The CDR3 has 16 amino acids. Germline V CDR1 and CDR2: SEHNR, FQNEAQ (reference sequence). This chain's CDR3 is CASSLVQTALYNEQFF. The CDR3 nucleotides read TGTGCCAGCAGCTTAGTGCAGACAGCCCTCTACAATGAGCAGTTCTTC.

This chain links TRBV19 with TRBJ1-5; D is possibly TRBD1 (6 bases). Trimming pared 6 bases from V and 4 bases from J, leaving 19 bases between. The CDR3 covers 16 residues. From germline, CDR1 is LNHDA and CDR2 SQIVND (reference sequence). In DNA form, the CDR3 reads TGTGCCAGTAGGGGAGGGACCAGGGGTGGGAATCAGCCCCAGCATTTT. It codes for CASRGGTRGGNQPQHF.

The chain employs TRBV6-4 and TRBJ2-3; 13 bases line up with TRBD2. The CDR3 length is 19 residues. The germline V gene has CDR1 MRHNA and CDR2 SNTAGT. V lost 4 bases to trimming and J lost 6 bases; unmatched junction nucleotides: 16. The CDR3 bases are TGTGCCAGCAGTGCTTCGTGGACTAGCGGGAGAGCCCCCAAGGATACGCAGTATTTT. This translates into CASSASWTSGRAPKDTQYF.

The chain uses TRBV10-3 and TRBJ1-2, with 8 positions matching TRBD1. This CDR3 spans 13 amino acids. The germline V gene has CDR1 ENHRY and CDR2 SYGVKD. The ends lost 10 bases at V and 13 bases at J; junction bases unmatched: 17. The CDR3 DNA sequence: TGTGCCACCCTAAGGGATTTGGGACAGGCCTCCACCTTC. Amino acids: CATLRDLGQASTF.

The chain has TRBV7-3 and TRBJ1-3; D is undetermined. The CDR3 contains 13 residues. Germline CDR1 SGHTA, CDR2 FQGTGA. Trimming took 0 bases from V and 8 from J, leaving 8 bases between them. For the CDR3, the DNA is TGTGCCAGCAGCTTAACCAGCGGGGACACCATATATTTT. As protein: CASSLTSGDTIYF.

The chain employs TRBV7-8 and TRBJ2-3; 12 positions match TRBD2. Germline CDR1 is SGHVS and CDR2 is FQNEAQ. V gave up 5 bases and J gave up 4 bases; unmatched junction bases: 4. The CDR3 runs to 15 residues. CDR3 coding DNA: TGTGCCAGCAGCCCGGGGACTAGCGGGCCAGATACGCAGTATTTT. Translation: CASSPGTSGPDTQYF.

V and J are TRBV9 and TRBJ1-2; 10 nucleotides line up with TRBD1. The ends lost 3 bases at V and 6 bases at J; junction bases unmatched: 2. The CDR3 totals 13 residues. Germline CDR1 SGDLS, CDR2 YYNGEE. Here the CDR3 DNA reads TGTGCCAGCAGCGCAGGGACAGGGGATGGCTACACCTTC. It is translated as CASSAGTGDGYTF.

This clone appeared a single time. The gene calls are TRBV2 and TRBJ2-5; 10 bases line up with TRBD2. J lost 5 bases, V lost 5 bases, and 5 bases had no gene match. The CDR3 extends over 14 amino acids. Germline V CDR1 and CDR2: SNHLY, FYNNEI. The CDR3 is CASSSSGGRETQYF. CDR3 nucleotides: TGTGCCAGCAGTTCTAGCGGGGGCCGGGAGACCCAGTACTTC.

The chain employs TRBV19 and TRBJ2-1; 13 bases align to TRBD2. V was clipped by 5 bases and J by 8 bases; unmatched bases: 6. CDR3 length: 15 amino acids. Per the germline V gene, CDR1 is LNHDA and CDR2 is SQIVND (reference sequence). This chain's CDR3 is CASSYGLAGEYEQFF. Here the CDR3 DNA reads TGTGCCAGTAGTTATGGACTAGCGGGAGAATATGAGCAGTTCTTC.

J is TRBJ2-1 and V is TRBV30; maybe TRBD2 (7 bases). The CDR3 has 14 amino acids. The ends were cut back, 5 bases at V and 3 bases at J, with 14 bases in the middle. The germline V gene encodes CDR1 GTSNPN and CDR2 SVGIG (reference sequence). DNA of the CDR3: TGTGCCTGGGGAGCGGGGACAAACTACAATGAGCAGTTCTTC. Translating gives CAWGAGTNYNEQFF.

This chain connects TRBV9 to TRBJ1-3; a possible D gene is TRBD1 (5 bases). CDR1 and CDR2 (germline): SGDLS, YYNGEE. V lost 1 base, J lost 2 bases, and 13 bases lay in between. The CDR3 extends over 16 amino acids. The CDR3 loop is CASSVLLRAPGNTIYF. Written as DNA, the CDR3 is TGTGCCAGCAGCGTACTTCTCAGGGCCCCTGGAAACACCATATATTTT.

In nucleotides, the CDR3 is TGCGCCAGCAGCTACCCACAGGGGCTGGGGGATCGAGAGACCCAGTACTTC. Translating it yields CASSYPQGLGDRETQYF. The V call is TRBV5-1, the J call TRBJ2-5; TRBD1 matches at 7 bases. Germline V lookup: CDR1 SGHRS, CDR2 YFSETQ. The CDR3 is 17 amino acids. V dropped 3 bases and J dropped 4; count of bases not matched to a gene: 15.

The rearrangement uses TRBV30 and TRBJ2-3; possibly TRBD2 for D (5 bases). Germline V gives CDR1 GTSNPN, CDR2 SVGIG (reference sequence). V was trimmed by 4 bases and J by 8 bases, leaving 13 bases between them. This CDR3 has 12 amino acids. The CDR3 loop reads CAWIPGSGTQYF. CDR3 DNA: TGTGCCTGGATTCCGGGATCGGGTACGCAGTATTTT.

V and J are TRBV29-1 and TRBJ1-1, with D possibly TRBD1 on 5 matching bases. CDR3 length: 13 residues. V lost 5 bases to trimming and J lost 1 base, with 11 bases between them. CDR1 SQVTM and CDR2 ANQGSEA come from the germline V gene. In nucleotides, the CDR3 is TGCAGCGTTTCCAGGGCATGGAACACTGAAGCTTTCTTT. Protein product: CSVSRAWNTEAFF.

The genes are TRBV5-1 and TRBJ2-2, with a possible D match to TRBD1 (7 bases). Trimming removed 4 bases from V and 0 bases from J, with 13 bases in between. Per the germline V gene, CDR1 is SGHRS and CDR2 is YFSETQ. The length of the CDR3 is 16 residues. The CDR3 loop reads CASSMEGQPNTGELFF. CDR3 nucleotides: TGCGCCAGCAGCATGGAGGGACAGCCGAACACCGGGGAGCTGTTTTTT.

The chain uses TRBV6-1 and TRBJ1-3; TRBD1 might be the D (6 bases). Germline CDR1 is MNHNS and CDR2 is SASEGT. V was cut by 6 bases and J by 3 bases, with 18 bases left in between. This CDR3 has 16 residues. The CDR3 sequence is CASSERRAGVGNTIYF. CDR3 DNA: TGTGCCAGCAGCGAACGTAGGGCAGGGGTTGGAAACACCATATATTTT.

The V and J genes are TRBV6-1 and TRBJ1-3; D gene unclear. The CDR3 has 15 amino acids. Trimming stripped 2 bases from V and 0 bases from J, with 8 bases between. Germline V gene data show CDR1 as MNHNS and CDR2 as SASEGT. The CDR3 protein is CASSEFESSGNTIYF. Written as DNA, the CDR3 is TGTGCCAGCAGTGAATTTGAGAGCTCTGGAAACACCATATATTTT.

This chain links TRBV10-1 with TRBJ2-3, with D tentatively TRBD2 (6 bases). Germline lookup yields CDR1 WNHNN and CDR2 SYGVQD (reference sequence). The CDR3 is made up of 13 amino acids. Trimming left V 6 bases short and J 4 bases short, with 11 bases between. The CDR3 is CASRGGGPDTQYF. CDR3 DNA sequence: TGCGCCAGCAGGGGGGGAGGTCCAGATACGCAGTATTTT.

J is TRBJ2-3 and V is TRBV7-6; 11 bases line up with TRBD2. V was clipped by 1 base and J by 6 bases; unmatched bases: 9. From germline, CDR1 is SGHVS and CDR2 FNYEAQ. The CDR3 covers 17 residues. CDR3 sequence reads: CASSLGLAGGGMDTQYF. The CDR3 DNA reads TGTGCCAGCAGCTTAGGGCTAGCGGGAGGAGGTATGGATACGCAGTATTTT.

V gene TRBV19 combines with J gene TRBJ1-2; no clear D. The V gene lost 1 base and the J gene lost 8 bases, with 8 bases spanning the gap. The germline V gene has CDR1 LNHDA and CDR2 SQIVND (reference sequence). The CDR3 length is 12 residues. The CDR3 loop is CASSIAGLGYTF. The CDR3 coding sequence is TGTGCCAGTAGTATAGCGGGTTTGGGCTACACCTTC.

This rearrangement joins TRBV7-8 to TRBJ2-7; D unresolved. V lost 6 bases to trimming and J lost 0 bases, with 12 bases between them. CDR3 length: 14 amino acids. Looked up from germline, CDR1 is SGHVS and CDR2 is FQNEAQ. The CDR3 loop reads CASRMYPSSYEQYF. The CDR3, as DNA: TGTGCCAGCAGAATGTACCCGAGCTCCTACGAGCAGTACTTC.

The V gene is TRBV9, the J gene TRBJ2-2; 7 bases fit TRBD2. V was pared by 4 bases and J by 7 bases, with 10 bases of the junction left unmatched. The CDR3 has 15 residues. CDR1 SGDLS and CDR2 YYNGEE come from the germline V gene. DNA for the CDR3: TGTGCCAGCAGCTTCGGACTAGGGGCGGACGGGGAGCTGTTTTTT. Translating it yields CASSFGLGADGELFF.

This chain connects TRBV9 to TRBJ1-3; a weak D match, TRBD1 (5 bases). Germline CDR1 SGDLS, CDR2 YYNGEE. The CDR3 is 16 residues long. The V end lost 5 bases, the J end lost 0 bases, and 15 bases lay between the germline ends. As DNA, the CDR3 is TGTGCCAGCAGTTTTGGAGGGGCACTCTCTGGAAACACCATATATTTT. Protein sequence: CASSFGGALSGNTIYF.

The chain couples TRBV7-9 to TRBJ1-4, with a possible D match to TRBD1 (6 bases). V gave up 5 bases and J gave up 0 bases, with 10 bases separating them. This CDR3 contains 15 residues. Germline V lookup: CDR1 SEHNR, CDR2 FQNEAQ (reference sequence). This CDR3 is CASSGTLTTNEKLFF. DNA for the CDR3: TGTGCCAGCAGCGGGACACTTACAACTAATGAAAAACTGTTTTTT. The full variable domain, with the rest looked up from reference TRBV7-9 and TRBJ1-4, is DTGVSQNPRHKITKRGQNVTFRCDPISEHNRLYWYRQTLGQGPEFLTYFQNEAQLEKSRLLSDRFSAERPKGSFSTLEIQRTEQGDSAMYLCASSGTLTTNEKLFFGSGTQLSVL.